The T cell receptor beta chain described here comes from a study of T cells in Graves' hyperthyroidism and ophthalmopathy. Findings of the study overall: Blood held most thyroid clonotypes expanded above 0.001 frequency.

It was RNA transcripts that yielded the amplified TCR beta CDR3 regions. Using the HTBI primer set, a first-round RT-PCR was run on the TCR CDR3. TCRdb re-analysed the multiplex PCR reads in MiXCR, keeping a single row per CDR3 protein. The sample shows 400,000 to 600,000 distinct CDR3 sequences, about 16% of them seen only once. On this clonotype itself: The antigen is not known.

V gave up 4 bases and J gave up 1 base, with 15 bases separating them. This CDR3 contains 16 residues. CDR1 and CDR2 (germline): MGHRA, YSYEKL. Sequenced: blood. The clonotype comes from a woman in her twenties or thirties with Graves' ophthalmopathy. The chain joins TRBV4-1 to TRBJ2-3; D possibly uses TRBD1 or TRBD2 (6 bases each). The CDR3 loop is CASSLPWGARTDTQYF. As DNA, the CDR3 is TGCGCCAGCAGCCTACCGTGGGGGGCCCGCACAGATACGCAGTATTTT.